This T cell receptor beta chain was found in a study of T cells after yellow fever vaccination (dated by TCRdb to between 2018 and 2020). At the level of the whole study: Libraries from fractions with low cell numbers were prepared with the SMART-Seq v4 Ultra Low Input RNA kit. To follow T-cell clones before and after both primary and booster YFV17D yellow fever vaccination, bulk TCR alpha and beta repertoires underwent longitudinal sequencing. Two healthy male donors, one aged 18 to 30 and one aged 30 to 40 years, were included in the cohort. Bulk PBMC replicates and cell subsets were isolated from blood drawn at multiple timepoints before and after both primary and secondary immunization. The full study reports these points: Compared with the primary T-cell response, the secondary T-cell response was weaker but faster, peaking on day 5 rather than day 15. Because the study included only a couple of donors, the extent to which the findings can be generalized is limited. A small fraction of clonotypes showed up in both the CD4 and CD8 compartments, probably as a result of convergent recombination. Most clones expanded after primary vaccination (about 96% of CD4 and over 80% of CD8) were re-detected after the booster, suggesting that broad memory maintenance occurred. FACS-sorted repertoires could contain abundant contaminating clonotypes from the bulk population, so computational filtering was required.

The sample was run on an Illumina NovaSeq 6000. TCR cDNA was made using 5'RACE template switching, a step that added a universal primer site and unique molecular identifiers. Priming of cDNA synthesis was performed from both the TCR alpha and TCR beta constant segments. Library amplification used two PCR steps, and the second PCR step added sample barcodes and sequencing adapters. Sequencing of libraries was done on Illumina HiSeq 2500 (2x100 bp) or NovaSeq (2x150 bp). The authors' analysis ran thus. MIGEC handled demultiplexing of reads and collapsing into UMI consensus sequences, while MiXCR performed V(D)J alignment. Vaccine-responding clonotypes were identified with edgeR using replicate PBMC samples, with FDR below 0.01 and a log2 fold change above 5 up to day 15 being required. Each bulk clonotype received a CD4 or CD8 identity based on whether the sequenced CD4 or CD8 repertoire contained that clonotype at higher abundance. TCRdb ran its own pipeline on the public reads, namely fastp trimming at Q25 and MiXCR clone calling, and kept in-frame beta chains. When rows share a CDR3 protein, they turn into one entry using the most common DNA and genes. The V and J calls follow TCRdb's processing rather than the paper's. The sample table contains 300,000 to 350,000 distinct CDR3 sequences; only one count was recorded for around 10% of them. About 3% of the sample lies in the top ten.

Concerning this clonotype itself: Its antigen target is currently unknown. The input lacks base qualities; no much larger clone sits a single base away.

CDR1 MNHEY and CDR2 SMNVEV were looked up in the germline V gene (reference sequence). Spanning cysteine to phenylalanine, the CDR3 consists of 14 amino acids. Left in the record is the CDR3 DNA by itself, 42 bases read in frame from the first base. Trimming takes 0 bases from V and 8 bases from J, and the germline ends sit 10 bases apart. The label giving this sample's treatment or condition can be read as: live attenuated yellow fever vaccine strain. A standard Ficoll-Paque protocol was used to isolate PBMCs from peripheral blood. CD4 and CD8 T-cell fractions were isolated with Dynabeads CD4 and CD8 positive selection kits. TriZol was used to extract RNA from bulk PBMCs, CD4 and CD8 fractions, and dextramer-positive and dextramer-negative fractions.

The V gene is TRBV27 and the J gene is TRBJ1-4; no D gene is confidently identified. The receptor was isolated from a man aged 18 to 30 who received the YFV17D yellow fever vaccine. The material was CD4+ T cells sorted from PBMCs, obtained 45 days after the yellow fever booster vaccination. CDR3 sequence: CASSLSLPIEKLFF. The DNA reads as follows: TGTGCCAGCAGTTTATCACTTCCCATAGAAAAACTGTTTTTT.